These 9 T cell receptor beta chains were all obtained from the same sample, sequenced in a study of TIL therapy for anti-PD-1-resistant metastatic lung cancer. Sequencing used immunoSEQ v3. The data were produced by immunoSEQ multiplex PCR, yet TCRdb's version contains in-frame clones alone and is incomplete. Of about 100,000 clones in the sample, less than 70% were seen once. Time point: pre-treatment sample, taken before nivolumab and TIL therapy. Tumor tissue came from excised metastases, mostly pleural nodules or supraclavicular lymph nodes. This material consisted of tumor tissue, taken at baseline. All receptors come from a person aged 25 to 79 with non-small cell lung cancer.

The chain joins TRBV6-5 to TRBJ1-5, with D possibly matching TRBD1 (6 bases). Germline lookup yields CDR1 MNHEY and CDR2 SVGAGI. V was trimmed by 10 bases and J by 7 bases, leaving 23 bases between them. The CDR3 is made up of 15 amino acids. This CDR3 reads CATKRQTGIIQPQHF. The CDR3 nucleotides are TGTGCCACCAAGCGTCAAACAGGGATCATCCAGCCCCAGCATTTT.

The V and J genes are TRBV24-1 and TRBJ2-2; 11 nucleotides line up with TRBD1. V lost 2 bases, J lost 6 bases, and 4 bases stayed unmatched. Germline V gene data show CDR1 as KGHDR and CDR2 as SFDVKD. There are 16 residues in the CDR3. The CDR3 protein is CATSDSGQGVAGELFF. In nucleotides, the CDR3 is TGTGCCACCAGTGATTCGGGACAGGGGGTCGCCGGGGAGCTGTTTTTT.

The V and J genes are TRBV5-6 and TRBJ2-1; D is tentatively TRBD1 or TRBD2 (6 bases each). The CDR3 is 17 residues long. In germline, CDR1 is SGHDT, CDR2 YYEEEE. With 3 bases removed from V and 0 bases from J, the gap between germline ends came to 16 bases. CDR3 residues: CASSWWRGASSYNEQFF. The CDR3 DNA is TGTGCCAGCAGCTGGTGGAGGGGGGCCAGCTCCTACAATGAGCAGTTCTTC. Based on the CDR3 plus reference TRBV5-6 and TRBJ2-1, the full variable domain is DAGVTQSPTHLIKTRGQQVTLRCSPKSGHDTVSWYQQALGQGPQFIFQYYEEEERQRGNFPDRFSGHQFPNYSSELNVNALLLGDSALYLCASSWWRGASSYNEQFFGPGTRLTVL.

This chain links TRBV24-1 with TRBJ2-2; the match to TRBD1 covers 11 bases. This CDR3 region has 16 residues. V was clipped by 9 bases and J by 4 bases; unmatched bases: 9. In germline, CDR1 is KGHDR, CDR2 SFDVKD. CDR3 DNA: TGTGCCACCGTCGGACAGGGGGCCGGAGGCACCGGGGAGCTGTTTTTT. Translated: CATVGQGAGGTGELFF.

This clone was detected a few times. V usage is TRBV9 and J usage is TRBJ2-7; D possibly corresponds to TRBD2 (6 bases). This CDR3 has 15 amino acids. Trimming shortened V by 0 bases and J by 5 bases, and 15 bases separated the two germline ends. Germline V gene sequence: CDR1 SGDLS, CDR2 YYNGEE. The CDR3 nucleotides are TGTGCCAGCAGCGTAGACGAGCGGGTAGGTGACGAGCAGTACTTC. Its translation is CASSVDERVGDEQYF. Variable domain in full (rest from reference TRBV9 and TRBJ2-7): DSGVTQTPKHLITATGQRVTLRCSPRSGDLSVYWYQQSLDQGLQFLIQYYNGEERAKGNILERFSAQQFPDLHSELNLSSLELGDSALYFCASSVDERVGDEQYFGPGTRLTVT.

The V and J genes are TRBV5-4 and TRBJ2-5, with D perhaps matching TRBD1 or TRBD2 (5 bases each). The CDR3 spans 13 residues. CDR1 is SGHNT, CDR2 YYREEE, per germline (reference sequence). The V and J ends lost 6 bases and 5 bases respectively, with 14 bases between them. The CDR3 DNA follows: TGTGCCAGCACCATAGAAGAGGGGGAGACCCAGTACTTC. Translation: CASTIEEGETQYF.

This clone occurred a few times. The chain combines TRBV18 with TRBJ2-1, with 9 bases identical to TRBD2. Germline loops: CDR1 KGHSH, CDR2 LQKENI. This CDR3 is built from 15 residues. With 1 base clipped from V and 3 bases from J, the junction kept 1 base outside the gene matches. The CDR3 DNA reads TGTGCCAGCTCACCACTAGCGGGGGACTACAATGAGCAGTTCTTC. Its translation is CASSPLAGDYNEQFF.

The chain combines TRBV18 with TRBJ1-5; 7 bases are a match to TRBD1. The CDR3 has 17 residues. CDR1 is KGHSH, CDR2 LQKENI, per germline. With V trimmed by 3 bases and J by 3 bases, 11 bases remained unmatched. The CDR3 spells CASSPTRGGANNQPQHF. DNA of the CDR3: TGTGCCAGCTCACCCACCAGGGGGGGAGCCAACAATCAGCCCCAGCATTTT.

This clone showed up just a few times. The chain carries TRBV7-9 and TRBJ2-3; D is uncertain. Germline CDR1 is SEHNR and CDR2 is FQNEAQ (reference sequence). The CDR3 loop spans 13 amino acids. V was cut by 3 bases and J by 7 bases, with 11 bases left in between. This chain's CDR3 is CASSFRQPHTQYF. DNA for the CDR3: TGTGCCAGCAGCTTTCGGCAGCCTCATACGCAGTATTTT.